Listed below are T cell receptor beta chains from one sample, sequenced in a study of blood T cell repertoires in COVID-19. Profiled with immunoSEQ multiplex PCR; TCRdb holds only in-frame clones, not every one. Altogether roughly 300,000 clones are present, less than 85% being singletons, with the ten largest covering 1.4% to 1.5%. The sample was peripheral blood. The source is a human donor with COVID-19, enrolled during active disease. The donor label of this sample is uncertain. Both conserved end residues are part of each CDR3. The D gene is left open where the match is weak. Clone size is shown for a subset of rows, as once, few, many or a class of expanded clone.

V: TRBV9
J: TRBJ2-3
size: -
D: -
CDR3: CASSVSAGLSTDTQYF
DNA: TGTGCCAGCAGCGTCAGTGCGGGCCTTAGCACAGATACGCAGTATTTT

V: TRBV5-1
J: TRBJ2-2
size: -
D: TRBD1
CDR3: CASSRDRVGGELFF
DNA: TGCGCCAGCAGTCGGGACAGGGTTGGCGGGGAGCTGTTTTTT

V: TRBV3-1/TRBV3-2
J: TRBJ2-1
size: once
D: -
CDR3: CASSPPRTEQFF
DNA: TGTGCCAGCAGCCCCCCCCGGACAGAGCAGTTCTTC

V: TRBV27
J: TRBJ1-2
size: few
D: -
CDR3: CASSPQYYGYTF
DNA: TGTGCCAGCAGCCCCCAATACTATGGCTACACCTTC

V: TRBV12-3/TRBV12-4
J: TRBJ1-5
size: -
D: TRBD1
CDR3: CASNQGAGQPQHF
DNA: TGTGCCAGCAATCAGGGGGCTGGTCAGCCCCAGCATTTT

V: TRBV5-4
J: TRBJ2-7
size: -
D: -
CDR3: CASSADIAYEQYF
DNA: TGTGCCAGCAGCGCGGACATTGCCTACGAGCAGTACTTC

V: TRBV15
J: TRBJ2-3
size: once
D: -
CDR3: CATSRVPSATDTQYF
DNA: TGTGCCACCAGCAGAGTACCGAGCGCCACAGATACGCAGTATTTT

V: TRBV7-2
J: TRBJ2-3
size: -
D: -
CDR3: CASSLTSGSTDTQYF
DNA: TGTGCCAGCAGCTTAACAAGCGGGTCCACAGATACGCAGTATTTT

V: TRBV30
J: TRBJ2-3
size: -
D: TRBD2
CDR3: CAWRDLTSGSSTQYF
DNA: TGTGCCTGGAGGGACTTGACTAGCGGGAGTAGTACGCAGTATTTT

V: TRBV19
J: TRBJ2-7
size: -
D: TRBD2
CDR3: CASTSGTTYEQYF
DNA: TGTGCCAGTACCTCCGGGACTACCTACGAGCAGTACTTC

V: TRBV18
J: TRBJ2-2
size: -
D: -
CDR3: CASSPRVGTNTGELFF
DNA: TGTGCCAGCTCACCGAGGGTCGGCACGAACACCGGGGAGCTGTTTTTT

V: TRBV9
J: TRBJ1-3
size: -
D: -
CDR3: CASSLTASSGNTIYF
DNA: TGTGCCAGCAGCTTGACAGCGAGCTCTGGAAACACCATATATTTT

V: TRBV10-1
J: TRBJ2-7
size: few
D: TRBD1
CDR3: CASSETGTGSSYEQYF
DNA: TGCGCCAGCAGTGAGACTGGGACAGGGAGCTCCTACGAGCAGTACTTC

V: TRBV2
J: TRBJ1-2
size: -
D: -
CDR3: CASSEKRQQYGYTF
DNA: TGTGCCAGCAGTGAAAAGCGGCAGCAATATGGCTACACCTTC

V: TRBV28
J: TRBJ2-6
size: -
D: -
CDR3: CASSLSEGPYGANVLTF
DNA: TGTGCCAGCAGTTTGTCCGAGGGCCCTTACGGGGCCAACGTCCTGACTTTC

V: TRBV9
J: TRBJ2-1
size: -
D: TRBD1
CDR3: CASSPQGYYNEQFF
DNA: TGTGCCAGCAGCCCACAGGGGTACTACAATGAGCAGTTCTTC

V: TRBV28
J: TRBJ1-5
size: few
D: -
CDR3: CASSLFRVQPQHF
DNA: TGTGCCAGCAGTTTATTCCGTGTTCAGCCCCAGCATTTT

V: TRBV30
J: TRBJ1-2
size: -
D: -
CDR3: CAWSVDNNYGYTF
DNA: TGTGCCTGGAGTGTAGACAATAACTATGGCTACACCTTC

V: TRBV6-5
J: TRBJ2-1
size: -
D: TRBD2
CDR3: CASELAGSYNEQFF
DNA: TGTGCCAGCGAACTAGCGGGATCCTACAATGAGCAGTTCTTC

V: TRBV28
J: TRBJ1-5
size: -
D: TRBD1
CDR3: CASSPTGGVQPQHF
DNA: TGTGCCAGCAGCCCGACAGGGGGCGTACAGCCCCAGCATTTT

V: TRBV5-1
J: TRBJ2-7
size: once
D: TRBD2
CDR3: CASSFDSGRPEQYF
DNA: TGCGCCAGCAGCTTCGATAGCGGGAGGCCCGAGCAGTACTTC

V: TRBV25-1
J: TRBJ1-2
size: -
D: TRBD1
CDR3: CASSPIEGQFPGGYTF
DNA: TGTGCCAGCAGTCCAATCGAGGGACAGTTTCCGGGCGGCTACACCTTC

V: TRBV5-1
J: TRBJ2-3
size: few
D: -
CDR3: CASSLDRADTQYF
DNA: TGCGCCAGCAGCTTGGACAGGGCAGATACGCAGTATTTT

V: TRBV5-1
J: TRBJ1-5
size: -
D: TRBD1
CDR3: CASSTSGGSNQPQHF
DNA: TGCGCCAGCAGCACCTCAGGGGGAAGCAATCAGCCCCAGCATTTT

V: TRBV11-2
J: TRBJ1-4
size: -
D: -
CDR3: CASSFSGTPENNEKLFF
DNA: TGTGCCAGCAGCTTTTCCGGGACACCGGAGAATAATGAAAAACTGTTTTTT

V: TRBV4-2
J: TRBJ2-1
size: -
D: TRBD2
CDR3: CASRLEAGAVDEQFF
DNA: TGTGCCAGCAGGCTAGAAGCGGGAGCGGTCGATGAGCAGTTCTTC

V: TRBV28
J: TRBJ1-2
size: -
D: -
CDR3: CASSTITRLGQSNYGYTF
DNA: TGTGCCAGCAGTACTATCACCCGACTTGGACAGTCAAATTATGGCTACACCTTC

V: TRBV19
J: TRBJ1-1
size: -
D: -
CDR3: CASSMREGNTEAFF
DNA: TGTGCCAGTAGTATGAGGGAAGGGAACACTGAAGCTTTCTTT

V: TRBV28
J: TRBJ1-2
size: -
D: -
CDR3: CASTLSWGPGGYTF
DNA: TGTGCCAGCACCCTTAGTTGGGGGCCGGGTGGCTACACCTTC

V: TRBV5-1
J: TRBJ2-1
size: -
D: TRBD2
CDR3: CASSSGLAGGANEQFF
DNA: TGCGCCAGCAGCTCCGGACTAGCGGGAGGAGCAAATGAGCAGTTCTTC

V: TRBV21-1
J: TRBJ1-5
size: -
D: -
CDR3: CACPSYSNQPQHF
DNA: TGTGCCTGCCCGAGTTATAGCAATCAGCCCCAGCATTTT

V: TRBV4-1
J: TRBJ2-1
size: -
D: TRBD1
CDR3: CASSLQGSRNEQFF
DNA: TGCGCCAGCAGCCTACAGGGGTCCAGAAATGAGCAGTTCTTC

V: TRBV9
J: TRBJ2-3
size: -
D: -
CDR3: CASSVVPGGATDTQYF
DNA: TGTGCCAGCAGCGTAGTTCCCGGGGGTGCCACAGATACGCAGTATTTT

V: TRBV7-8
J: TRBJ1-1
size: once
D: TRBD1
CDR3: CASSRPGQRVNTEAFF
DNA: TGTGCCAGCAGCAGACCGGGACAGAGGGTGAACACTGAAGCTTTCTTT

V: TRBV28
J: TRBJ2-5
size: -
D: TRBD1
CDR3: CASRPTGGLETQYF
DNA: TGTGCCAGCAGACCAACAGGGGGCCTGGAGACCCAGTACTTC

V: TRBV6-5
J: TRBJ1-5
size: -
D: TRBD1
CDR3: CASSSRQGSNQPQHF
DNA: TGTGCCAGCAGTTCCCGACAGGGCAGCAATCAGCCCCAGCATTTT

V: TRBV25-1
J: TRBJ1-4
size: -
D: TRBD1
CDR3: CASRGDRVLANEKLFF
DNA: TGTGCCAGCAGGGGGGACAGGGTCCTTGCTAATGAAAAACTGTTTTTT

V: TRBV6-5
J: TRBJ1-1
size: -
D: TRBD1
CDR3: CASTFEGTGVEAFF
DNA: TGTGCCAGCACCTTTGAAGGGACAGGGGTGGAAGCTTTCTTT

V: TRBV12-3/TRBV12-4
J: TRBJ1-2
size: -
D: -
CDR3: CASSLGGLYGYTF
DNA: TGTGCCAGCAGTTTAGGGGGACTCTATGGCTACACCTTC

V: TRBV19
J: TRBJ2-7
size: -
D: -
CDR3: CASSINGGYEQYF
DNA: TGTGCCAGTAGTATCAATGGCGGCTACGAGCAGTACTTC

V: TRBV4-1
J: TRBJ2-1
size: once
D: TRBD2
CDR3: CASSQEGASGSANEQFF
DNA: TGCGCCAGCAGCCAAGAAGGGGCTAGCGGGAGTGCCAATGAGCAGTTCTTC

V: TRBV2
J: TRBJ1-5
size: few
D: -
CDR3: CASSENRNQPQHF
DNA: TGTGCCAGCAGTGAAAACAGGAATCAGCCCCAGCATTTT

V: TRBV2
J: TRBJ1-1
size: -
D: TRBD1
CDR3: CASSGTGGTEAFF
DNA: TGTGCCAGCAGCGGGACAGGGGGCACTGAAGCTTTCTTT

V: TRBV7-2
J: TRBJ2-7
size: -
D: TRBD2
CDR3: CASSGGTSEQYF
DNA: TGTGCCAGCAGCGGTGGGACTAGCGAGCAGTACTTC

V: TRBV29-1
J: TRBJ2-3
size: -
D: TRBD2
CDR3: CSVAPAGATDTQYF
DNA: TGCAGCGTTGCCCCCGCGGGAGCGACAGATACGCAGTATTTT

V: TRBV10-3
J: TRBJ2-1
size: -
D: TRBD2
CDR3: CAITGGGSDNEQFF
DNA: TGTGCCATCACCGGAGGCGGGAGTGACAATGAGCAGTTCTTC

V: TRBV28
J: TRBJ2-2
size: -
D: -
CDR3: CASRRGFTGELFF
DNA: TGTGCCAGCAGAAGGGGGTTCACCGGGGAGCTGTTTTTT

V: TRBV28
J: TRBJ2-2
size: -
D: TRBD2
CDR3: CASSLMTSHTGELFF
DNA: TGTGCCAGCAGTTTGATGACTAGCCATACCGGGGAGCTGTTTTTT

V: TRBV20-1
J: TRBJ2-3
size: few
D: -
CDR3: CSARDGNTQYF
DNA: TGCAGTGCTAGGGACGGGAATACGCAGTATTTT

V: TRBV29-1
J: TRBJ2-1
size: few
D: TRBD1
CDR3: CSVVETPGTGGRNEQFF
DNA: TGCAGCGTTGTAGAAACCCCCGGGACAGGGGGCCGCAATGAGCAGTTCTTC

V: TRBV7-2
J: TRBJ2-1
size: -
D: TRBD2
CDR3: CASSGTSGRSYNEQFF
DNA: TGTGCCAGCAGCGGGACTAGCGGGAGGTCCTACAATGAGCAGTTCTTC

V: TRBV5-5
J: TRBJ2-7
size: -
D: TRBD1
CDR3: CASSTGTGGGESYEQYF
DNA: TGTGCCAGCAGCACCGGGACAGGGGGCGGTGAGTCCTACGAGCAGTACTTC

V: TRBV19
J: TRBJ2-3
size: -
D: -
CDR3: CASRGRGTDTQYF
DNA: TGTGCCAGTAGGGGTCGGGGGACAGATACGCAGTATTTT

V: TRBV18
J: TRBJ2-2
size: -
D: TRBD2
CDR3: CASSPPGLANTGELFF
DNA: TGTGCCAGCTCACCACCGGGACTAGCGAACACCGGGGAGCTGTTTTTT

V: TRBV10-2
J: TRBJ1-1
size: -
D: TRBD1
CDR3: CASKSGTGIIGGTEAFF
DNA: TGCGCCAGTAAGTCCGGGACAGGGATTATCGGGGGCACTGAAGCTTTCTTT